This T cell receptor beta chain came from a study of regulatory T cells in long-lasting Graves disease. Study-level findings and limits: Peripheral blood was the sole material, not thyroid tissue. Newly diagnosed Graves' patients exceeded persistent ones in TCR diversity.

A word on this clonotype: Its antigen is unknown. A much larger clone sits a single nucleotide away, making a read error possible.

Germline CDR1 and CDR2: SGHAT and FQNNGV. The trim removed 4 bases at V and 4 bases at J, leaving 4 bases unmatched. This CDR3 contains 15 residues. Building the TCR beta libraries relied on iRepertoire HTBI primers, and CDR3 regions underwent Arm-PCR. Via MiXCR, TCRdb re-called the multiplex PCR reads, giving one row per CDR3 protein. Among under 500,000 distinct CDR3 sequences listed, less than 25% were seen once. The sample's time point: persistent/refractory GD, antithyroid drugs over 5 years with positive TRAb. TCR sequences were obtained from RNA taken from PBMCs. The V gene is TRBV11-2, the J gene TRBJ2-4, with 10 positions matching TRBD1. The sequencing here drew on peripheral blood mononuclear cells (PBMCs), taken when the disease was refractory, from a patient treated with antithyroid drugs. This TCR was recovered from a female donor with Graves disease. CDR3 nucleotides: TGTGCCAGCAGCTCATTGGGACAGGGGAAAAACATTCAGTACTTC. Its protein product is CASSSLGQGKNIQYF.